The rows below give T cell receptor beta chains drawn from one sample of a study of graft-versus-host responses after intestinal transplantation. Assay: immunoSEQ multiplex PCR; the TCRdb copy retains only in-frame clones and omits some. The sample carries 74,000 or so clones, 92% recorded once. The sequencing used PBMCs, collected 98 days after intestinal transplantation. These receptors originate from a human patient who received an intestinal transplant, so some T cells may come from the graft donor. The CDR3 runs from the conserved cysteine through the conserved F or W. A D gene is named only where the DNA matches it firmly. Not every row has a clone size; where given, it reads once, few, many or a size class.

TRBJ1-1 NA NA TRBV28 CASSFGGGEAFF TGTGCCAGCAGTTTTGGGGGCGGTGAAGCTTTCTTT
TRBJ1-4 TRBD1 once TRBV5-1 CASSPTGGNEKLFF TGCGCCAGCAGCCCTACAGGGGGCAATGAAAAACTGTTTTTT
TRBJ2-5 TRBD1 NA TRBV5-4 CASSYQGAGETQYF TGTGCCAGCAGCTACCAGGGGGCTGGGGAGACCCAGTACTTC
TRBJ2-1 TRBD2 NA TRBV19 CASSIAGGDNEQFF TGTGCCAGTAGTATAGCGGGGGGGGACAATGAGCAGTTCTTC
TRBJ2-2 TRBD2 NA TRBV7-9 CASRPIAGANTGELFF TGTGCCAGCCGCCCCATTGCGGGGGCGAACACCGGGGAGCTGTTTTTT
TRBJ2-5 NA NA TRBV4-1 CASSPLNEGETQYF TGCGCCAGCAGCCCCCTAAACGAGGGAGAGACCCAGTACTTC
TRBJ2-7 NA NA TRBV4-2 CASSQDHRGYEQYF TGTGCCAGCAGCCAAGATCACCGGGGCTACGAGCAGTACTTC
TRBJ2-5 NA NA TRBV27 CASSLHRGETQYF TGTGCCAGCAGTTTACATAGGGGGGAGACCCAGTACTTC
TRBJ2-1 NA NA TRBV6-1 CASSEAEYNEQFF TGTGCCAGCAGTGAAGCTGAGTACAATGAGCAGTTCTTC
TRBJ2-1 NA NA TRBV6-6 CASSYSGNSEQFF TGTGCCAGCAGTTACTCGGGCAACAGTGAGCAGTTCTTC
TRBJ2-3 TRBD1 NA TRBV19 CASSIAQGGTDTQYF TGTGCCAGTAGTATAGCCCAGGGGGGCACAGATACGCAGTATTTT
TRBJ1-1 NA NA TRBV6-1 CASRDRGPRDEAFF TGTGCCAGCAGGGACCGGGGCCCCCGGGATGAAGCTTTCTTT
TRBJ2-1 TRBD1 NA TRBV5-1 CASSGTGVSYNEQFF TGCGCCAGCAGCGGAACAGGGGTCTCCTACAATGAGCAGTTCTTC
TRBJ1-4 NA NA TRBV6-5 CASSYSGGAKEKLFF TGTGCCAGCAGTTACTCGGGGGGGGCAAAAGAAAAACTGTTTTTT
TRBJ1-1 NA NA TRBV29-1 CSVSGPDTEAFF TGCAGCGTTTCAGGGCCGGACACTGAAGCTTTCTTT
TRBJ2-1 TRBD1 NA TRBV13 CASSGSGTGGYNEQFF TGTGCCAGCAGCGGAAGCGGGACAGGGGGATACAATGAGCAGTTCTTC
TRBJ2-1 TRBD2 NA TRBV10-2 CASSESAGEGVNEQFF TGCGCCAGCAGTGAGTCCGCGGGAGAAGGGGTAAATGAGCAGTTCTTC
TRBJ2-6 NA NA TRBV5-1 CASSLAVTGANVLTF TGCGCCAGCAGCTTGGCGGTTACTGGGGCCAACGTCCTGACTTTC
TRBJ1-2 TRBD1 NA TRBV6-6 CASRLDRGGYGYTF TGTGCCAGCAGGTTGGACAGGGGAGGCTATGGCTACACCTTC
TRBJ1-2 TRBD1 NA TRBV5-4 CASSLGGGTVYGYTF TGTGCCAGCAGCTTGGGAGGGGGGACAGTCTATGGCTACACCTTC
TRBJ1-1 NA NA TRBV14 CASSQELNTEAFF TGTGCCAGCAGCCAGGAACTGAACACTGAAGCTTTCTTT
TRBJ2-1 TRBD2 NA TRBV19 CASSIERLAGGFSYNEQFF TGTGCCAGTAGTATAGAGCGACTAGCGGGAGGGTTTTCCTACAATGAGCAGTTCTTC
TRBJ2-3 TRBD2 NA TRBV19 CASSQGGGLAGGRSDTQYF TGTGCCAGTAGCCAGGGAGGGGGACTAGCGGGAGGTCGGTCAGATACGCAGTATTTT
TRBJ2-7 TRBD1 NA TRBV6-1 CASSEKTGTGPSYEQYF TGTGCCAGCAGTGAGAAGACCGGGACAGGGCCTTCCTACGAGCAGTACTTC
TRBJ2-1 TRBD1 NA TRBV13 CASSASGTGDTNEQFF TGTGCCAGCAGCGCGTCCGGGACAGGGGACACCAATGAGCAGTTCTTC
TRBJ1-1 NA NA TRBV21-1 CASSKVMRGRNTEAFF TGTGCCAGCAGCAAAGTTATGAGGGGTCGGAACACTGAAGCTTTCTTT
TRBJ1-4 NA once TRBV6-5 CASTPQGGEKLFF TGTGCCAGCACTCCCCAGGGAGGGGAAAAACTGTTTTTT
TRBJ2-1 NA NA TRBV6-1 CASSEAPLGGSYEQFF TGTGCCAGCAGTGAAGCCCCGTTGGGGGGATCGTATGAGCAGTTCTTC
TRBJ2-1 NA NA TRBV6-1 CASTALCDEQFF TGTGCCAGCACCGCCCTTTGCGATGAGCAGTTCTTC
TRBJ2-5 NA NA TRBV7-8 CASSLEGGQYF TGTGCCAGCAGCTTAGAAGGGGGCCAGTACTTC
TRBJ2-3 TRBD2 NA TRBV5-1 CASRPAEGLAGSTDTQYF TGCGCCAGCAGACCGGCGGAGGGACTAGCGGGGTCCACAGATACGCAGTATTTT
TRBJ2-3 TRBD2 NA TRBV7-6 CASSLLAGGGTDTQYF TGTGCCAGCAGCCTACTAGCGGGAGGAGGGACAGATACGCAGTATTTT
TRBJ1-4 NA NA TRBV5-8 CASSLYRTALPLSTNEKLFF TGTGCCAGCAGCTTGTATCGGACAGCCCTGCCCCTTTCAACTAATGAAAAACTGTTTTTT
TRBJ1-2 TRBD1 NA TRBV6-6 CASSYPGLGQNYGYTF TGTGCCAGCAGTTACCCGGGACTGGGACAGAACTATGGCTACACCTTC
TRBJ1-5 NA NA TRBV2 CASSLAELPYQPQHF TGTGCCAGCAGTCTGGCGGAACTCCCTTATCAGCCCCAGCATTTT
TRBJ2-3 NA once TRBV13 CASSSRDSDTQYF TGTGCCAGCAGCTCCCGGGACTCCGATACGCAGTATTTT
TRBJ2-7 TRBD2 NA TRBV5-1 CASSPQGLAEYEQYF TGCGCCAGCAGCCCGCAGGGACTAGCGGAGTACGAGCAGTACTTC
TRBJ1-5 NA NA TRBV18 CASSPNPTGLNQPQHF TGTGCCAGCTCACCTAACCCGACAGGCCTCAATCAGCCCCAGCATTTT
TRBJ2-3 TRBD2 NA TRBV6-5 CASSYSSGDGTDTQYF TGTGCCAGCAGTTACTCGAGCGGGGACGGCACAGATACGCAGTATTTT
TRBJ2-7 NA NA TRBV7-9 CASSGKTGISYEQYF TGTGCCAGCAGCGGAAAGACAGGAATCTCCTACGAGCAGTACTTC
TRBJ2-7 NA NA TRBV6-5 CASSNREAPYEQYF TGTGCCAGCAGTAACAGGGAGGCCCCCTACGAGCAGTACTTC
TRBJ2-3 TRBD1 NA TRBV5-4 CASSLEGAGTDTQYF TGTGCCAGCAGCTTGGAGGGGGCAGGCACAGATACGCAGTATTTT
TRBJ2-7 NA NA TRBV2 CASSDVRMAFEQYF TGTGCCAGCAGTGATGTCAGAATGGCCTTCGAGCAGTACTTC
TRBJ1-1 NA NA TRBV9 CASSVGRVNTEAFF TGTGCCAGCAGCGTAGGAAGAGTTAACACTGAAGCTTTCTTT
TRBJ2-3 NA NA TRBV27 CASNAEGSDTQYF TGTGCCAGCAACGCGGAGGGCTCAGATACGCAGTATTTT
TRBJ1-5 NA NA TRBV6-5 CASSYRADQPQHF TGTGCCAGCAGTTACAGGGCGGATCAGCCCCAGCATTTT